Sequencing of this TCR beta chain was carried out in a study of response to subunit inactivated influenza vaccine. CDR1 MDHEN and CDR2 SYDVKM come from the germline V gene. V lost 6 bases and J lost 3; bases outside the gene matches: 6. CDR3 length equals 17 residues. General study results and limits: That few new T cells are recruited by each seasonal influenza vaccination was the authors' suggestion.

Notes on this clonotype: No antigen is known for it.

TCRdb ran MiXCR on the RT-PCR reads and lists one entry per CDR3 protein. The sample comprises around 850,000 distinct CDR3 sequences, 15% to 20% of which are singletons, and 9.5% to 13% rests with the top ten. The material sequenced was PBMCs from blood, taken roughly 5 days after vaccination. This clonotype was sampled from a man aged 50 or older who received an inactivated influenza vaccine. This chain connects TRBV28 to TRBJ2-1; TRBD2 agrees at 15 bases. CDR3 residues: CASSQGLAGGYYNEQFF. CDR3 bases: TGTGCCAGCAGCCAAGGACTAGCGGGGGGGTACTACAATGAGCAGTTCTTC.